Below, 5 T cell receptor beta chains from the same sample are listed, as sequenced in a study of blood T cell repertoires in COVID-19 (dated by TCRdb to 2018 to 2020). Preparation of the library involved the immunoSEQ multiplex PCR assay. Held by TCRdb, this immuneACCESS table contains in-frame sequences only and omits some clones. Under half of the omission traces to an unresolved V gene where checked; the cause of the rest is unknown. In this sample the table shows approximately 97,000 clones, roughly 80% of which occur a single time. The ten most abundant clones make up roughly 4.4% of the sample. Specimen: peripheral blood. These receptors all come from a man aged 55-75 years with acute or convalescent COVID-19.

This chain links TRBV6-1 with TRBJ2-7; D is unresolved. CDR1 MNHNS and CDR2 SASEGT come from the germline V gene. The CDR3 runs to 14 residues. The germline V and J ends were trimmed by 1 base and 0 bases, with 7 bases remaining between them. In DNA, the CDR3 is TGTGCCAGCAGTGAAGGTCCGGTCTCCTACGAGCAGTACTTC. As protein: CASSEGPVSYEQYF.

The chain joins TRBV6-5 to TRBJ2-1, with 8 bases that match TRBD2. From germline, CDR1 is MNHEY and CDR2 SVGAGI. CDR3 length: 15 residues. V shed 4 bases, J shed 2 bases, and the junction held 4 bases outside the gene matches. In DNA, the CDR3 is TGTGCCAGCAGTTTACTAGCGGAGACCTACAATGAGCAGTTCTTC. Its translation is CASSLLAETYNEQFF.

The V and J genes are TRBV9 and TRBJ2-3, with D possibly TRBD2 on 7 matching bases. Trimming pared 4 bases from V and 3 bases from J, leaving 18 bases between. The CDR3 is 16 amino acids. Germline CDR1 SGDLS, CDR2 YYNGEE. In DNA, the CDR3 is TGTGCCAGCAGCCCCTTTGGGGGGGCTGGAACAGATACGCAGTATTTT. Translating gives CASSPFGGAGTDTQYF. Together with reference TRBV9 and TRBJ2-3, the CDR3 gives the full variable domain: DSGVTQTPKHLITATGQRVTLRCSPRSGDLSVYWYQQSLDQGLQFLIQYYNGEERAKGNILERFSAQQFPDLHSELNLSSLELGDSALYFCASSPFGGAGTDTQYFGPGTRLTVL.

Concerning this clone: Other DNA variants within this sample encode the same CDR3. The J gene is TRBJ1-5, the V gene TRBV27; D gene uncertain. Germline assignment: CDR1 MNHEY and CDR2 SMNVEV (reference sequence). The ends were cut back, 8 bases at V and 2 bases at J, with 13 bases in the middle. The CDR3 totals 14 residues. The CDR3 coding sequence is TGTGCCAGCGGACTGTTACTGGGCAATCAGCCCCAGCATTTT. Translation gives CASGLLLGNQPQHF.

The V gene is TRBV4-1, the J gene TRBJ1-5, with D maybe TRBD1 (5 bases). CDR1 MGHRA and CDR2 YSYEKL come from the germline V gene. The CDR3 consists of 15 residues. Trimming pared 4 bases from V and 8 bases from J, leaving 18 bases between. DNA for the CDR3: TGCGCCAGCAGCCCATGGCGGGGCGCGGGTGAGCCCCAGCATTTT. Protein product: CASSPWRGAGEPQHF.